The TCR beta chain under discussion was sequenced for a study of cytotoxic CD8 clonotypes in ibrutinib-treated CLL. The method was immunoSEQ multiplex PCR; TCRdb's version includes in-frame clones alone and lacks a portion of them. This table has around 250,000 clones, 60% to 75% appearing once. CDR3 length: 14 amino acids. The V gene lost 2 bases and the J gene lost 2 bases, with 7 bases spanning the gap. The V gene's germline CDR1 is LNHDA and CDR2 SQIVND (reference sequence). V gene TRBV19 combines with J gene TRBJ1-5; no clear D. Specimen: PBMCs, collected after 24 months of ibrutinib treatment. This sequence was found in a human donor with chronic lymphocytic leukemia. The CDR3 region has the DNA TGTGCCAGTAGTATATATCAGGGCAATCAGCCCCAGCATTTT. It translates to CASSIYQGNQPQHF.